Here is one T cell receptor (beta chain) with its context. One junction end does not reproduce the germline sequence, and a read error may be involved. PCR was performed a second time for about 7 to 12 cycles using a sample-barcoded 5' primer and a J-beta primer mix. In TCRdb, the 5' RACE reads were re-called with MiXCR into one record per CDR3 protein. Of 590,000 or so distinct CDR3 sequences in the sample, under 30% were seen once. This entry is derived from a study of blood T cells in healthy people across ages. The amount of total RNA extracted per sample was at least 6 micrograms. In germline, CDR1 is SEHNR, CDR2 FQNEAQ (reference sequence). The CDR3 has 13 amino acids.

The chain links TRBV7-9 to TRBJ2-1; D call uncertain. The sequence was obtained from an elderly woman in good health. The sequenced sample consisted of blood. The CDR3 loop is CTSSLVWGNEQFF. CDR3 DNA: TGTACCAGCAGCTTAGTCTGGGGAAATGAGCAGTTCTTC.